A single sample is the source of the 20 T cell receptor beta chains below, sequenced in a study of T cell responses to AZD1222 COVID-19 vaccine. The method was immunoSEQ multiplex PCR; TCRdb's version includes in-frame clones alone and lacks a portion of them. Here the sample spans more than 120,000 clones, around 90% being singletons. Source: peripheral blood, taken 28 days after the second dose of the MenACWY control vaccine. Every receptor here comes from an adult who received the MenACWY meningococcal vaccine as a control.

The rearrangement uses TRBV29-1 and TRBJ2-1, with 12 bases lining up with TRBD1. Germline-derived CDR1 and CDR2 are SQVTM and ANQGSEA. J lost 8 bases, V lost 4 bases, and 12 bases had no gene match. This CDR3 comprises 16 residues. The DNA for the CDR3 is TGCAGCGTTGGATCTCTCCGGGACAGGGGGCTCGATGAGCAGTTCTTC. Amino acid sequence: CSVGSLRDRGLDEQFF.

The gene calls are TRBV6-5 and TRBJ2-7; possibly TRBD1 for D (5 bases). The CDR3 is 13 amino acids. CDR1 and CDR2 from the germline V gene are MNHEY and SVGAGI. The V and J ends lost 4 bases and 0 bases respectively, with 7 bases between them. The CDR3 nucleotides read TGTGCCAGCAGTTGGGGCTTCTCCTACGAGCAGTACTTC. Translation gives CASSWGFSYEQYF.

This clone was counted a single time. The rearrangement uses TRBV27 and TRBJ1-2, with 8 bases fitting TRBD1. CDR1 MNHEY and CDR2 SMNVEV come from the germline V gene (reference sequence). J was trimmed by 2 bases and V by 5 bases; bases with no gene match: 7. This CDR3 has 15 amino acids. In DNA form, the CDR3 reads TGTGCCAGCAGTCGTGGACAGGGTGCGAACTATGGCTACACCTTC. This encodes CASSRGQGANYGYTF.

The CDR3 coding sequence is TGCGCCAGCAGGGCCGGGACACCGAACACCGGGGAGCTGTTTTTT. Translated, it gives CASRAGTPNTGELFF. The gene calls are TRBV5-1 and TRBJ2-2, with D perhaps matching TRBD1 (6 bases). Germline loops: CDR1 SGHRS, CDR2 YFSETQ. This CDR3 contains 15 residues. Trimming cost V 5 bases and J 0 bases, with 11 bases left between them.

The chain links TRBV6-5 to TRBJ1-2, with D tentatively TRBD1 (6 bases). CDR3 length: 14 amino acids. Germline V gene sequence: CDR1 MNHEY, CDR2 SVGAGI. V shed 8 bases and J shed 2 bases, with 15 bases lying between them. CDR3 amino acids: CASDWGGANYGYTF. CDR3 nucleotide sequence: TGTGCCAGCGACTGGGGGGGCGCCAACTATGGCTACACCTTC.

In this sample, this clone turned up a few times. CDR3 DNA sequence: TGTGCCAGCAGTTTAAACGGGGACTCTGGAAACACCATATATTTT. Translated, it gives CASSLNGDSGNTIYF. The chain joins TRBV27 to TRBJ1-3, with D unclear. Germline V gene data show CDR1 as MNHEY and CDR2 as SMNVEV (reference sequence). V shed 2 bases and J shed 0 bases, with 8 bases lying between them. This CDR3 spans 15 amino acids.

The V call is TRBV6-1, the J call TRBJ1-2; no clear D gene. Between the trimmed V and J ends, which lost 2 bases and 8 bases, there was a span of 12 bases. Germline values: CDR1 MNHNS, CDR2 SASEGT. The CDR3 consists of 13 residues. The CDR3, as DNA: TGTGCCAGCAGTGAAAGCCCCACCGCGGGCTACACCTTC. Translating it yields CASSESPTAGYTF.

CDR3 residues: CASSQFRSGLTEAFF. CDR3 in DNA: TGCGCCAGCAGCCAATTCCGCTCCGGACTCACTGAAGCTTTCTTT. The V gene is TRBV4-1, the J gene TRBJ1-1, with no clear D. The CDR3 has 15 residues. The germline gives CDR1 MGHRA, CDR2 YSYEKL. Trimming cost V 2 bases and J 4 bases, with 14 bases left between them.

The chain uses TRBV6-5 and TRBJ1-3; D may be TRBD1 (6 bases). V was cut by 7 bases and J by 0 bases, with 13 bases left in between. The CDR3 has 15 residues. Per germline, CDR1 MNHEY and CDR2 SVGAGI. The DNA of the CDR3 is TGTGCCAGCACCTCAGGGGCTAGCTCTGGAAACACCATATATTTT. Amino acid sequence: CASTSGASSGNTIYF.

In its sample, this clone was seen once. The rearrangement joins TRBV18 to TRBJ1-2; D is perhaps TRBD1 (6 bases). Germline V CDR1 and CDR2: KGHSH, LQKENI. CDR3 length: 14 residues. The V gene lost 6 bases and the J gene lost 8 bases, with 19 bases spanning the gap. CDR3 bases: TGTGCCAGCTCGCAAGCCGGGCCGGGGGGCGGCTACACCTTC. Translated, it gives CASSQAGPGGGYTF.

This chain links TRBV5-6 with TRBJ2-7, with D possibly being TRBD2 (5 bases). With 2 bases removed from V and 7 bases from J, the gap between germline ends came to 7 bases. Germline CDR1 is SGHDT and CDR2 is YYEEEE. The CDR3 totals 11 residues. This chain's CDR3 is CASSFGLEQYF. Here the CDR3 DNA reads TGTGCCAGCAGCTTCGGACTGGAGCAGTACTTC.

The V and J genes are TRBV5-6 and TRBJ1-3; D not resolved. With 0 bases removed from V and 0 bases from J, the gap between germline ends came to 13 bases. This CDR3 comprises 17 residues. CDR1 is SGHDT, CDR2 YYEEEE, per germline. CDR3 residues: CASSLEKEPISGNTIYF. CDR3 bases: TGTGCCAGCAGCTTGGAAAAAGAACCAATCTCTGGAAACACCATATATTTT.

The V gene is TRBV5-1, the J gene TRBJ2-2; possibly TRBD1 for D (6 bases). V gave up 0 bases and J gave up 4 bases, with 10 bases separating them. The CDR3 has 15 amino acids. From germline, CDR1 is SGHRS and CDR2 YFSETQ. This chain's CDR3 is CASSLATGSTGELFF. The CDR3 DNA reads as TGCGCCAGCAGCTTGGCGACAGGTAGCACCGGGGAGCTGTTTTTT.

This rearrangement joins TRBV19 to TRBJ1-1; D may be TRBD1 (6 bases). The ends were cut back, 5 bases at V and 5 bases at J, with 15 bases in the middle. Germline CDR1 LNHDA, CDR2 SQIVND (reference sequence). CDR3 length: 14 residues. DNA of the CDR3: TGTGCCAGTAGTCCGACACCGCAGGGGACTGAAGCTTTCTTT. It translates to CASSPTPQGTEAFF.

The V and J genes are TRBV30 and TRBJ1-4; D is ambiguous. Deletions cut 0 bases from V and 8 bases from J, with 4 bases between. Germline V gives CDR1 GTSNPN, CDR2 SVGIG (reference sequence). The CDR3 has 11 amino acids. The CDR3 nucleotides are TGTGCCTGGAGTGTACAAGAAAAACTGTTTTTT. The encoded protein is CAWSVQEKLFF.

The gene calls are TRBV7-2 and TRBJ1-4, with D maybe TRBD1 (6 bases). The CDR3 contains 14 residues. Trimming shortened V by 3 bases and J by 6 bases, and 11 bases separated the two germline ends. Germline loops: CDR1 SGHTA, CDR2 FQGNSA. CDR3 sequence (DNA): TGTGCCAGCAGCTTTCAGAGGGGGGATGAAAAACTGTTTTTT. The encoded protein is CASSFQRGDEKLFF. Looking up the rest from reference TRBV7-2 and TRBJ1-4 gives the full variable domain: GAGVSQSPSNKVTEKGKDVELRCDPISGHTALYWYRQSLGQGLEFLIYFQGNSAPDKSGLPSDRFSAERTGGSVSTLTIQRTQQEDSAVYLCASSFQRGDEKLFFGSGTQLSVL.

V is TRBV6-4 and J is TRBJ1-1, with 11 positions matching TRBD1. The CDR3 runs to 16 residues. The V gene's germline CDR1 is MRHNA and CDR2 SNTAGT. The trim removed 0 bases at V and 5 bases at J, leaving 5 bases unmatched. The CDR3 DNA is TGTGCCAGCAGTGACTCAGCCGGGACAGGGGGGACTGAAGCTTTCTTT. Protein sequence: CASSDSAGTGGTEAFF.

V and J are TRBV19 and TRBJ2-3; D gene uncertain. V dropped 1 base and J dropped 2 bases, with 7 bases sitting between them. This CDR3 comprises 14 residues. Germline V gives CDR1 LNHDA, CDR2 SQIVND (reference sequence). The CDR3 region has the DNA TGTGCCAGTAGTATAGGGCGGCTCACAGATACGCAGTATTTT. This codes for CASSIGRLTDTQYF.

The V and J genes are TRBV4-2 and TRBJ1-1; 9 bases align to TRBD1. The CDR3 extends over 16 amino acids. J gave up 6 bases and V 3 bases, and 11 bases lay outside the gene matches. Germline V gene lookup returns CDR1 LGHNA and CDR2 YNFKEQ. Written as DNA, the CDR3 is TGTGCCAGCAGCCAGCCTCCGGGACAGGGATTTGCTGAAGCTTTCTTT. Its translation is CASSQPPGQGFAEAFF.

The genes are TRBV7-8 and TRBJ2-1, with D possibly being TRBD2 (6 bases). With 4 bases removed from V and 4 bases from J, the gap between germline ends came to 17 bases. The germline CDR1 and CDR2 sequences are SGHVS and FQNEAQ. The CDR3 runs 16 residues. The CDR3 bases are TGTGCCAGCAGCTCACACGGGACTCGGGGATACAATGAGCAGTTCTTC. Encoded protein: CASSSHGTRGYNEQFF.